Sequencing of this TCR beta chain was carried out in a study of OX40 agonist ivuxolimab in advanced cancers. This CDR3 spans 17 amino acids. V dropped 4 bases and J dropped 2 bases, with 19 bases sitting between them. Germline CDR1 SEHNR, CDR2 FQNEAQ (reference sequence). Generated by immunoSEQ multiplex PCR, the TCRdb table keeps only in-frame clones and is missing some. The sample yields tens of thousands of clones, 88% seen once. J is TRBJ2-3 and V is TRBV7-9, with D tentatively TRBD2 (6 bases). Source: CD4+ or CD8+ T cells sorted from blood, taken in a trial of the OX40 agonist ivuxolimab. The sequence derives from an adult with an advanced solid tumor such as melanoma, head and neck, liver or kidney cancer. For the CDR3, the DNA is TGTGCCAGCAGCTGGCGGGGCTTAGGTCCCCCCACAGATACGCAGTATTTT. This sequence encodes CASSWRGLGPPTDTQYF.